The clone carrying this T cell receptor beta chain was observed once. Authors' analysis steps: Estimation of nucleated cell counts relied on the amplification of reference gene primers. Sequenced by immunoSEQ multiplex PCR; TCRdb stores in-frame clones only, minus some. V and J calls and clone size are those listed in that table; D and trimming were worked out from the DNA. Of 250,000 to 350,000 clones listed, about 89% are singletons. The data stem from a study of blood T cell repertoires in COVID-19. Study in general: The United States, Italy and Spain were the sources of the acute and convalescent COVID-19 samples. Sample material is recorded as cDNA or gDNA derived from T cells, B-cell-depleted T cells, or PBMCs.

Trimming cost V 4 bases and J 5 bases; bases outside gene matches: 10. CDR1 and CDR2 from the germline V gene are MNHEY and SMNVEV (reference sequence). This CDR3 contains 18 residues. The genes are TRBV27 and TRBJ2-2; TRBD2 agrees at 13 bases. The receptor comes from a woman in her 40s who had recovered from COVID-19. The sequencing sample was made of peripheral blood. CDR3 sequence (DNA): TGTGCCAGCAGTTCGCCTGGACTAGCGGGAGTAGGGACCGGGGAGCTGTTTTTT. Its translation: CASSSPGLAGVGTGELFF.